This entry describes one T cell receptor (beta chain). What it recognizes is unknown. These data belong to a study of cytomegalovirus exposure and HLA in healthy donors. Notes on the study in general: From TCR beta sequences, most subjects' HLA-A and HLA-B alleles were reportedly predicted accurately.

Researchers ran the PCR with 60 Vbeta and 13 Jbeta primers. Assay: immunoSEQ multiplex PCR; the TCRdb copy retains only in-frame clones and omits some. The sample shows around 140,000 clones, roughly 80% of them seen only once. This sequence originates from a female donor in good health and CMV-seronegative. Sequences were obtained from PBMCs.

This chain's CDR3 is CASSFSPISSGQYNEQFF. CDR3 bases: TGTGCCAGCAGCTTTTCCCCTATTTCTAGCGGGCAGTACAATGAGCAGTTCTTC. The chain employs TRBV12-1 and TRBJ2-1; TRBD2, the D gene given by the table, was not confirmed from the DNA. TRBV12-1 is designated a pseudogene. This CDR3 is 18 amino acids long.